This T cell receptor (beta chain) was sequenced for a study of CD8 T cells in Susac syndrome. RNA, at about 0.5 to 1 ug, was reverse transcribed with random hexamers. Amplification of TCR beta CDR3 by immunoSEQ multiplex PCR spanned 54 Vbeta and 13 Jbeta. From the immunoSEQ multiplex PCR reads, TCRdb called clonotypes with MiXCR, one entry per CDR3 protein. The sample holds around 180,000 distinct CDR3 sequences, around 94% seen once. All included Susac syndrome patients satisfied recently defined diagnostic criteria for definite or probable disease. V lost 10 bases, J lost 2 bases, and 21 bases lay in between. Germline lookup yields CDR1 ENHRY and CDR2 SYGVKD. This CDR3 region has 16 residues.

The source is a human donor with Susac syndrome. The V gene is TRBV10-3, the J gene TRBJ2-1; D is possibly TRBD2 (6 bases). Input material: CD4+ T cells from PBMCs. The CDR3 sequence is CATHRGGPSTYNEQFF. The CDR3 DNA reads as TGTGCCACCCACCGGGGAGGCCCTTCTACCTACAATGAGCAGTTCTTC.